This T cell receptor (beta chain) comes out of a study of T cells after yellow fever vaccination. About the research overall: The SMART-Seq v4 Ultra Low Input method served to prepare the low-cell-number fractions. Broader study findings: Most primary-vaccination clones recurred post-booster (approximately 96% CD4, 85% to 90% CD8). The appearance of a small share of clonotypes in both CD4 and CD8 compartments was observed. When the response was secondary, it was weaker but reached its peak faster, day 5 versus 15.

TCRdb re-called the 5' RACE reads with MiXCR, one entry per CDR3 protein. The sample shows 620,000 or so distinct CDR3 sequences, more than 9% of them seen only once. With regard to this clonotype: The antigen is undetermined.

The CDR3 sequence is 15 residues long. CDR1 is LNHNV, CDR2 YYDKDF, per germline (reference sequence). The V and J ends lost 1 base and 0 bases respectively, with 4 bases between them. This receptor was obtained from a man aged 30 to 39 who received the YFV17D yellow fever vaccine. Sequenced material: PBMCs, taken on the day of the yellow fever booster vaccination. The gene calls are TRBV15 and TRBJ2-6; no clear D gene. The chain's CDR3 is CATSRGYSGANVLTF. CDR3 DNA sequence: TGTGCCACCAGCAGAGGTTACTCTGGGGCCAACGTCCTGACTTTC.